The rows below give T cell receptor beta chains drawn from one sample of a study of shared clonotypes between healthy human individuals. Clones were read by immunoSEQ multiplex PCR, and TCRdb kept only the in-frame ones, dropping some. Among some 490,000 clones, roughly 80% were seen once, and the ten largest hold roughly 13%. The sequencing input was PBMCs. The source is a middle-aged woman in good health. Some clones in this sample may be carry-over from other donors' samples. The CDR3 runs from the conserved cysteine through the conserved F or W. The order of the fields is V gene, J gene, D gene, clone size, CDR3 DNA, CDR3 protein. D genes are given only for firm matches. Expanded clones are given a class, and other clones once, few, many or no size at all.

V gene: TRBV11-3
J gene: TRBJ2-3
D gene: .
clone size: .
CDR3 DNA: TGTGCCAGCAGCCCCGGGTGGGGGGATACGCAGTATTTT
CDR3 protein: CASSPGWGDTQYF

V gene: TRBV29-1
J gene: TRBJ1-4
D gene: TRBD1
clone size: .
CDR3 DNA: TGCAGCGCTACAGGGGGAGGAACTAATGAAAAACTGTTTTTT
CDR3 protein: CSATGGGTNEKLFF

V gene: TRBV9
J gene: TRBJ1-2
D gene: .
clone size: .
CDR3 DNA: TGTGCCAGCAGCGTAGCCGGAGGGCCCTTTAACTATTATGGCTACACCTTC
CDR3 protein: CASSVAGGPFNYYGYTF

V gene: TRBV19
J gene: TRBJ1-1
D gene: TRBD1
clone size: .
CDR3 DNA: TGTGCCAGTAGTATCGCAGGGACAGGAGGAGAAGCTTTCTTT
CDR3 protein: CASSIAGTGGEAFF

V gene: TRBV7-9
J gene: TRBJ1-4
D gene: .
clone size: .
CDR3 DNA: TGTGCCAGCAGCTTAGCCGCACAGGGTGATGAAAAACTGTTTTTT
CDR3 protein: CASSLAAQGDEKLFF

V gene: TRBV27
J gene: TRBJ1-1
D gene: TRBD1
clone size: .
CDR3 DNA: TGTGCCAGCAGGCCCGGGACAGCAAACACTGAAGCTTTCTTT
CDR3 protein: CASRPGTANTEAFF

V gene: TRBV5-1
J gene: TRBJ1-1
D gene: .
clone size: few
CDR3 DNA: TGCGCCAGCAGCTTGGGTGCTACCACTGAAGCTTTCTTT
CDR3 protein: CASSLGATTEAFF

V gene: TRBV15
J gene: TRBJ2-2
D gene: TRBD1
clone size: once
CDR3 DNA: TGTGCCACCAGCAGAGAAACGGACTGGACAGGCCCGAAAAACACCGGGGAGCTGTTTTTT
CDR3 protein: CATSRETDWTGPKNTGELFF

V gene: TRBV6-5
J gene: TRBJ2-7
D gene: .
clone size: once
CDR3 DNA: TGTGCCAGCAGTTACTCGTACAAGCGACTATCCTACGAGCAGTACTTC
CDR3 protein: CASSYSYKRLSYEQYF

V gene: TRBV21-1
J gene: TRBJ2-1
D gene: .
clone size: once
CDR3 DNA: TGTGCCAGCAGCGGGAGGGCTAATAGCGGGAATTACAATGAGCAGTTCTTC
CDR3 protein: CASSGRANSGNYNEQFF

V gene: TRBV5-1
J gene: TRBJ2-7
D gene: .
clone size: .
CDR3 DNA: TGCGCCAGCAGGTTCGATGGACGGAGTGAGTACTTC
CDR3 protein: CASRFDGRSEYF

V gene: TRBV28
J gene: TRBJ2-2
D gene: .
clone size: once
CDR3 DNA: TGTGCCAGCAGTTCCCCCAGGGGTGGCGGGGAGCTGTTTTTT
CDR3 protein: CASSSPRGGGELFF

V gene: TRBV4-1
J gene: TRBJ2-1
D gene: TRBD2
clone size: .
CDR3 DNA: TGCGCCAGCAGCCAGGTCATAGCGGGCGCTTGGGGTGAGCAGTTCTTC
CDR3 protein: CASSQVIAGAWGEQFF